Listed here are 20 T cell receptor beta chains from one sample, sequenced in a study of T cell clonotyping in hematopoietic cell transplantation. The repertoire was sequenced with immunoSEQ multiplex PCR; TCRdb's copy has only in-frame clones and lacks some. The repertoire consists of 15,000 to 20,000 clones, with over 55% occurring once and the leading ten covering roughly a tenth. Material: peripheral blood mononuclear cells. The receptors originated from a woman between 55 and 75 years old in good health. Some clones in this sample may be carry-over from other donors' samples.

This chain uses TRBV7-8 with TRBJ2-1; 8 bases map to TRBD2. Looked up from germline, CDR1 is SGHVS and CDR2 is FQNEAQ. V gave up 1 base and J gave up 7 bases; unmatched junction bases: 9. The CDR3 is 16 amino acids. Written as DNA, the CDR3 is TGTGCCAGCAGCTTAGTAATAGCGGGATTAGGAAATGAGCAGTTCTTC. It yields the protein CASSLVIAGLGNEQFF.

The genes are TRBV4-3 and TRBJ1-5; no definite D call. Trimming pared 0 bases from V and 6 bases from J, leaving 12 bases between. The CDR3 runs to 15 residues. CDR1 is LGHNA and CDR2 is YSLEER in the germline V gene. The CDR3 sequence: CASSQDSGMGQPQHF. Here the CDR3 DNA reads TGCGCCAGCAGCCAAGATAGTGGGATGGGTCAGCCCCAGCATTTT.

The rearrangement uses TRBV28 and TRBJ1-4, with D maybe TRBD1 (5 bases). Germline CDR1 and CDR2: MDHEN and SYDVKM. The CDR3 runs to 15 residues. V was cut by 1 base and J by 7 bases, with 13 bases left in between. The CDR3 protein is CASSLFQGGVEKLFF. In DNA, the CDR3 is TGTGCCAGCAGTTTATTCCAAGGAGGGGTTGAAAAACTGTTTTTT.

The rearrangement uses TRBV7-2 and TRBJ2-7; D gene unclear. The germline CDR1 and CDR2 sequences are SGHTA and FQGNSA. The CDR3 consists of 14 residues. The germline V and J ends were trimmed by 5 bases and 0 bases, with 11 bases remaining between them. In DNA, the CDR3 is TGTGCCAGCAGCCGACGGCGGAGCTCCTACGAGCAGTACTTC. Residues: CASSRRRSSYEQYF.

This clone has only a few counts. This chain joins TRBV28 and TRBJ1-4; 9 nucleotides align to TRBD1. V was clipped by 4 bases and J by 7 bases; unmatched bases: 4. The CDR3 runs 14 residues. Germline V gives CDR1 MDHEN, CDR2 SYDVKM. This CDR3 is CASSSTGGSEKLFF. The CDR3 coding sequence is TGTGCCAGCAGTTCCACAGGGGGCAGTGAAAAACTGTTTTTT.

The chain employs TRBV27 and TRBJ2-5, with TRBD2 matching over 7 bases. V lost 6 bases, J lost 5 bases, and 6 bases stayed unmatched. The CDR3 extends over 13 amino acids. Germline V gene lookup returns CDR1 MNHEY and CDR2 SMNVEV (reference sequence). CDR3 region: CASSRGGWETQYF. In nucleotides, the CDR3 is TGTGCCAGCAGCCGCGGGGGATGGGAGACCCAGTACTTC.

J is TRBJ2-1 and V is TRBV2; D uncertain. The CDR3 spans 13 residues. V was pared by 3 bases and J by 5 bases, with 8 bases between. The germline gives CDR1 SNHLY, CDR2 FYNNEI. CDR3 in DNA: TGTGCCAGCAGTGAGCACTTTGACAATGAGCAGTTCTTC. Translated: CASSEHFDNEQFF.

The chain joins TRBV4-2 to TRBJ1-4, with D uncertain. V gave up 3 bases and J gave up 4 bases, with 15 bases separating them. This CDR3 comprises 16 residues. The germline V gene encodes CDR1 LGHNA and CDR2 YNFKEQ. The CDR3, as DNA: TGTGCCAGCAGCCAGGGGAAATCCCAGAGTAATGAAAAACTGTTTTTT. Translating it yields CASSQGKSQSNEKLFF.

The CDR3 DNA is TGTGCCAGCAGTGAAATCAACAGGGGACCTAACTATGGCTACACCTTC. This gives the protein CASSEINRGPNYGYTF. The gene calls are TRBV27 and TRBJ1-2; 7 bases are a match to TRBD1. The J segment lost 0 bases and the V segment lost 5 bases, leaving 9 bases of the junction unmatched. The CDR3 consists of 16 residues. CDR1 and CDR2 from the germline V gene are MNHEY and SMNVEV (reference sequence).

The chain couples TRBV7-2 to TRBJ1-5; TRBD1 might be the D (5 bases). Germline-derived CDR1 and CDR2 are SGHTA and FQGNSA. The CDR3 length is 17 residues. The V and J ends lost 1 base and 1 base respectively, with 14 bases between them. CDR3: CASSLEGAQGSNQPQHF. In DNA, the CDR3 is TGTGCCAGCAGCTTAGAAGGGGCGCAGGGAAGCAATCAGCCCCAGCATTTT. The full variable domain, completed using reference TRBV7-2 and TRBJ1-5, is GAGVSQSPSNKVTEKGKDVELRCDPISGHTALYWYRQSLGQGLEFLIYFQGNSAPDKSGLPSDRFSAERTGGSVSTLTIQRTQQEDSAVYLCASSLEGAQGSNQPQHFGDGTRLSIL.

This clone was counted only a few times. The chain recombines TRBV6-5 with TRBJ1-1; D unclear. Germline values: CDR1 MNHEY, CDR2 SVGAGI. CDR3 length: 12 amino acids. Trimming removed 7 bases from V and 3 bases from J, with 9 bases in between. The CDR3 region is CASKEWDTEAFF. CDR3 in DNA: TGTGCCAGCAAGGAGTGGGACACTGAAGCTTTCTTT.

This chain links TRBV30 with TRBJ1-1; D is ambiguous. This CDR3 spans 12 amino acids. CDR1 is GTSNPN, CDR2 SVGIG, per germline (reference sequence). Trimming cost V 1 base and J 6 bases, with 9 bases left between them. CDR3: CAWSGRTPEAFF. The CDR3 region has the DNA TGTGCCTGGAGTGGAAGGACCCCTGAAGCTTTCTTT.

V usage is TRBV11-2 and J usage is TRBJ2-1; possible D gene TRBD2, 5 bases. Trimming shortened V by 6 bases and J by 1 base, and 7 bases separated the two germline ends. This CDR3 is 13 amino acids long. Germline V CDR1 and CDR2: SGHAT, FQNNGV. The CDR3 nucleotides are TGTGCCAGCAGGAGACTATCCTACAATGAGCAGTTCTTC. Its translation: CASRRLSYNEQFF.

This clone was observed once. This chain joins TRBV27 and TRBJ1-5; no clear D. Trimming pared 2 bases from V and 3 bases from J, leaving 5 bases between. From germline, CDR1 is MNHEY and CDR2 SMNVEV (reference sequence). CDR3 length equals 13 residues. The chain's CDR3 is CASSLEYNQPQHF. The CDR3 DNA sequence: TGTGCCAGCAGTTTAGAGTACAATCAGCCCCAGCATTTT.

V usage is TRBV5-1 and J usage is TRBJ1-3; 8 bases match TRBD1. Germline V CDR1 and CDR2: SGHRS, YFSETQ. The CDR3 covers 16 residues. Losses at the gene ends were 0 bases for V and 3 bases for J; bases not matched to a gene: 5. CDR3: CASSLEAGTGGNTIYF. Here the CDR3 DNA reads TGCGCCAGCAGCTTGGAGGCCGGGACAGGTGGAAACACCATATATTTT.

Here the CDR3 DNA reads TGCGCCAGCAGCTTGGAGCCAGGGCTCCCTGAAGCTTTCTTT. The encoded protein is CASSLEPGLPEAFF. The rearrangement uses TRBV5-1 and TRBJ1-1, with a tentative D call TRBD1 (5 bases). CDR3 size: 14 residues. Trimming took 0 bases from V and 6 from J, leaving 12 bases between them. Germline loops: CDR1 SGHRS, CDR2 YFSETQ.

The sample holds a few counts of this clone. The V gene is TRBV28, the J gene TRBJ1-2; D is unresolved. V was pared by 2 bases and J by 8 bases, with 15 bases between. The CDR3 runs 14 residues. Germline assignment: CDR1 MDHEN and CDR2 SYDVKM. CDR3 bases: TGTGCCAGCAGTTTAAGGTCAACGGTGGAGGGCTACACCTTC. Its translation: CASSLRSTVEGYTF.

This clone has just one count. The chain couples TRBV7-6 to TRBJ2-2; D is undetermined. Trimming removed 4 bases from V and 3 bases from J, with 9 bases in between. There are 14 residues in the CDR3. The V gene's germline CDR1 is SGHVS and CDR2 FNYEAQ. The CDR3 loop reads CASSSGSDTGELFF. In DNA form, the CDR3 reads TGTGCCAGCAGCTCCGGGTCGGACACCGGGGAGCTGTTTTTT.

The J gene is TRBJ2-7, the V gene TRBV7-6; weak D call: TRBD1 (5 bases). This CDR3 has 12 residues. The ends were cut back, 1 base at V and 6 bases at J, with 7 bases in the middle. Germline CDR1 reads SGHVS; CDR2 reads FNYEAQ. The CDR3 sequence: CASSLVRGEQYF. As DNA, the CDR3 is TGTGCCAGCAGCTTAGTAAGGGGCGAGCAGTACTTC.

V gene TRBV5-4 combines with J gene TRBJ1-2; D is possibly TRBD1 (6 bases). Germline assignment: CDR1 SGHNT and CDR2 YYREEE (reference sequence). V lost 2 bases and J lost 2, with 13 bases in between. This CDR3 has 15 amino acids. DNA for the CDR3: TGTGCCAGCAGCTTAGTGGGAGGGGGAAACTATGGCTACACCTTC. This sequence encodes CASSLVGGGNYGYTF.